The rows below give T cell receptor beta chains drawn from one sample of a study of Tregs in tolerant kidney transplant recipients. The data were produced by immunoSEQ multiplex PCR, yet TCRdb's version contains in-frame clones alone and is incomplete. The sample lists around 78,000 clones, approximately 90% occurring once. The sample in question was Tregs from blood, obtained before the transplant. These receptors were taken from a human donor who received a combined kidney and bone marrow transplant. CDR3s include the opening cysteine and the closing phenylalanine or tryptophan. A D gene is named only where the DNA matches it firmly. Clone size, where shown, is once, few, many, or a class for clones that have expanded.

V gene: TRBV7-2
D gene: TRBD2
clone size: .
J gene: TRBJ2-7
CDR3 DNA: TGTGCCAGCAGCTTAGCTGGGCGGGAGTACGACCGGCAGTACTTC
CDR3 protein: CASSLAGREYDRQYF

V gene: TRBV28
D gene: .
clone size: .
J gene: TRBJ1-6
CDR3 DNA: TGTGCCAGCAGTTTGGCGTCCTATAATTCACCCCTCCACTTT
CDR3 protein: CASSLASYNSPLHF

V gene: TRBV21-1
D gene: .
clone size: few
J gene: TRBJ2-7
CDR3 DNA: TGTGCCAGCAGCACGCGGACAGGGTCCTACGAGCAGTACTTC
CDR3 protein: CASSTRTGSYEQYF

V gene: TRBV30
D gene: .
clone size: .
J gene: TRBJ2-5
CDR3 DNA: TGTGCCTGGACCCCAATTAGGGAGACCCAGTACTTC
CDR3 protein: CAWTPIRETQYF

V gene: TRBV4-2
D gene: .
clone size: few
J gene: TRBJ2-2
CDR3 DNA: TGTGCCAGCAGCCAAGCTAGTCTCCTTTCCGGGAGTCGGGACACCGGGGAGCTGTTTTTT
CDR3 protein: CASSQASLLSGSRDTGELFF

V gene: TRBV19
D gene: .
clone size: .
J gene: TRBJ2-3
CDR3 DNA: TGTGCCAGTAGTATAGATCCAGGGTTTTCCACAGATACGCAGTATTTT
CDR3 protein: CASSIDPGFSTDTQYF

V gene: TRBV9
D gene: .
clone size: .
J gene: TRBJ2-3
CDR3 DNA: TGTGCCAGCAGCGTAGCGGGAGTAGGCGGCACAGATACGCAGTATTTT
CDR3 protein: CASSVAGVGGTDTQYF

V gene: TRBV29-1
D gene: TRBD1
clone size: .
J gene: TRBJ2-7
CDR3 DNA: TGCAGCGTTTACAGGGGTTCCTACGAGCAGTACTTC
CDR3 protein: CSVYRGSYEQYF

V gene: TRBV7-3
D gene: .
clone size: .
J gene: TRBJ2-5
CDR3 DNA: TGTGCCAGCAGCCGGCGGGGAAACTCGGAGACCCAGTACTTC
CDR3 protein: CASSRRGNSETQYF

V gene: TRBV5-4
D gene: .
clone size: once
J gene: TRBJ2-3
CDR3 DNA: TGTGCCAGCAGCTTGGGGGTGACCTTCACAGATACGCAGTATTTT
CDR3 protein: CASSLGVTFTDTQYF

V gene: TRBV6-5
D gene: .
clone size: .
J gene: TRBJ1-1
CDR3 DNA: TGTGCCAGCAGTTACATCATCGGATCGAACACTGAAGCTTTCTTT
CDR3 protein: CASSYIIGSNTEAFF

V gene: TRBV9
D gene: .
clone size: once
J gene: TRBJ1-1
CDR3 DNA: TGTGCCAGCAGCGTAGGTCGGGAGGGCACTGAAGCTTTCTTT
CDR3 protein: CASSVGREGTEAFF

V gene: TRBV11-2
D gene: .
clone size: .
J gene: TRBJ1-2
CDR3 DNA: TGTGCCAGCAGCTTAGAAACAGGGACCCTACGTTATGGCTACACCTTC
CDR3 protein: CASSLETGTLRYGYTF

V gene: TRBV2
D gene: .
clone size: .
J gene: TRBJ2-4
CDR3 DNA: TGTGCCAGCAACGGGAACAGAGCCAAAAACATTCAGTACTTC
CDR3 protein: CASNGNRAKNIQYF

V gene: TRBV11-2
D gene: .
clone size: .
J gene: TRBJ2-7
CDR3 DNA: TGTGCCAGCAGCTTAGAGCGAGGGTTGAGCGAGCAGTACTTC
CDR3 protein: CASSLERGLSEQYF

V gene: TRBV6-1
D gene: .
clone size: .
J gene: TRBJ1-4
CDR3 DNA: TGTGCCAGCAGTTCCCGAGGGGCCGAAAAACTGTTTTTT
CDR3 protein: CASSSRGAEKLFF

V gene: TRBV11-2
D gene: .
clone size: .
J gene: TRBJ1-6
CDR3 DNA: TGTGCCAGCAGCTTAGATCCAGTGGGAGGGTCCTATAATTCACCCCTCCACTTT
CDR3 protein: CASSLDPVGGSYNSPLHF

V gene: TRBV28
D gene: TRBD2
clone size: .
J gene: TRBJ2-5
CDR3 DNA: TGTGCCAGCAGTCCTAGCGGGAGGTTGGAGACCCAGTACTTC
CDR3 protein: CASSPSGRLETQYF

V gene: TRBV27
D gene: .
clone size: .
J gene: TRBJ2-5
CDR3 DNA: TGTGCCAGCAGTTTAACGCCGTACCAAGAGACCCAGTACTTC
CDR3 protein: CASSLTPYQETQYF

V gene: TRBV7-6
D gene: .
clone size: .
J gene: TRBJ2-7
CDR3 DNA: TGTGCCAGCAGCCCTATGGGCCCAAACACCTACGAGCAGTACTTC
CDR3 protein: CASSPMGPNTYEQYF

V gene: TRBV18
D gene: .
clone size: .
J gene: TRBJ1-4
CDR3 DNA: TGTGCCAGCTCACCACGGCAGAATGAAAAACTGTTTTTT
CDR3 protein: CASSPRQNEKLFF

V gene: TRBV18
D gene: .
clone size: .
J gene: TRBJ2-5
CDR3 DNA: TGTGCCAGCTCACGATACAATGAAGAGACCCAGTACTTC
CDR3 protein: CASSRYNEETQYF

V gene: TRBV7-9
D gene: .
clone size: .
J gene: TRBJ1-2
CDR3 DNA: TGTGCCAGCAGCTTAGGAGAAGCTAACTATGGCTACACCTTC
CDR3 protein: CASSLGEANYGYTF

V gene: TRBV30
D gene: .
clone size: .
J gene: TRBJ1-2
CDR3 DNA: TGTGCCTGGAGTCAAGACTCCTATGGCTACACCTTC
CDR3 protein: CAWSQDSYGYTF

V gene: TRBV4-1
D gene: .
clone size: once
J gene: TRBJ2-5
CDR3 DNA: TGCGCCAGCAGCCAAGGTCCCTCCGGGACGCACCAAGAGACCCAGTACTTC
CDR3 protein: CASSQGPSGTHQETQYF

V gene: TRBV4-2
D gene: .
clone size: .
J gene: TRBJ2-7
CDR3 DNA: TGTGCCAGCAGCCAAGACCGCGGAGGGAGGCTGAGCTCCTACGAGCAGTACTTC
CDR3 protein: CASSQDRGGRLSSYEQYF

V gene: TRBV7-9
D gene: TRBD2
clone size: .
J gene: TRBJ2-1
CDR3 DNA: TGTGCCAGCAGCTTAGCCCGGACTAGCGGGAGGGCCAATGAGCAGTTCTTC
CDR3 protein: CASSLARTSGRANEQFF

V gene: TRBV6-6
D gene: .
clone size: .
J gene: TRBJ2-2
CDR3 DNA: TGTGCCAGCAGTTACTCGAGTATCTTCACCGGGGAGCTGTTTTTT
CDR3 protein: CASSYSSIFTGELFF

V gene: TRBV5-4
D gene: TRBD1
clone size: .
J gene: TRBJ1-1
CDR3 DNA: TGTGCCAGCAGCCTCGGCGGACAGGCCATTAACACTGAAGCTTTCTTT
CDR3 protein: CASSLGGQAINTEAFF

V gene: TRBV19
D gene: TRBD1
clone size: .
J gene: TRBJ2-5
CDR3 DNA: TGTGCCAGTCTGTCTTGGGGGACAGGGGCTCTGGAGACCCAGTACTTC
CDR3 protein: CASLSWGTGALETQYF

V gene: TRBV4-2
D gene: .
clone size: .
J gene: TRBJ1-1
CDR3 DNA: TGTGCCAGCAGCCAAGAGGAGGGGCTGGGTGAAGCTTTCTTT
CDR3 protein: CASSQEEGLGEAFF

V gene: TRBV7-3
D gene: TRBD1
clone size: .
J gene: TRBJ1-1
CDR3 DNA: TGTGCCAGCAGCCCGAGACAGGGACTACTAGCTTTCTTT
CDR3 protein: CASSPRQGLLAFF

V gene: TRBV5-1
D gene: .
clone size: .
J gene: TRBJ2-1
CDR3 DNA: TGCGCCAGCAGCCCGGGCCAAGGATCCTACAATGAGCAGTTCTTC
CDR3 protein: CASSPGQGSYNEQFF

V gene: TRBV11-3
D gene: .
clone size: .
J gene: TRBJ1-3
CDR3 DNA: TGTGCCAGCAGCGCCACGTCCGGGCACGGAAACACCATATATTTT
CDR3 protein: CASSATSGHGNTIYF

V gene: TRBV5-1
D gene: TRBD1
clone size: .
J gene: TRBJ2-1
CDR3 DNA: TGCGCCAGCAGCTTGGTTGGGACAGGGCATTACAATGAGCAGTTCTTC
CDR3 protein: CASSLVGTGHYNEQFF

V gene: TRBV28
D gene: .
clone size: .
J gene: TRBJ1-1
CDR3 DNA: TGTGCCAGCAGTTTCGGTAATGGCCTTCTAACTGAAGCTTTCTTT
CDR3 protein: CASSFGNGLLTEAFF

V gene: TRBV4-1
D gene: .
clone size: once
J gene: TRBJ2-5
CDR3 DNA: TGCGCCAGCAGCCAAGAACCTCCTCGTGCAGGGGCCGGAGAGACCCAGTACTTC
CDR3 protein: CASSQEPPRAGAGETQYF

V gene: TRBV28
D gene: .
clone size: .
J gene: TRBJ2-5
CDR3 DNA: TGTGCCAGCAGACCCGGACAACTAGGGACCCAGTACTTC
CDR3 protein: CASRPGQLGTQYF

V gene: TRBV15
D gene: TRBD2
clone size: .
J gene: TRBJ2-2
CDR3 DNA: TGTGCCACCAGCAGAGAACTAGCGTCGAACACCGGGGAGCTGTTTTTT
CDR3 protein: CATSRELASNTGELFF

V gene: TRBV7-6
D gene: .
clone size: .
J gene: TRBJ2-7
CDR3 DNA: TGTGCCAGCAGCCCCACCCACGTCTGGGAGCAGTACTTC
CDR3 protein: CASSPTHVWEQYF

V gene: TRBV2
D gene: .
clone size: .
J gene: TRBJ2-2
CDR3 DNA: TGTGCCAGCAGTGGAATGGGATTTTCGTCCGGGGAGCTGTTTTTT
CDR3 protein: CASSGMGFSSGELFF

V gene: TRBV6-4
D gene: TRBD2
clone size: .
J gene: TRBJ2-1
CDR3 DNA: TGTGCCAGCAGTGAACAGACTAGCACCTCCTACAATGAGCAGTTCTTC
CDR3 protein: CASSEQTSTSYNEQFF

V gene: TRBV28
D gene: .
clone size: .
J gene: TRBJ1-5
CDR3 DNA: TGTGCCAGCAGTTTACCGGGTCTTCAGCGGGTAGGTCAGCCCCAGCATTTT
CDR3 protein: CASSLPGLQRVGQPQHF

V gene: TRBV19
D gene: .
clone size: .
J gene: TRBJ1-1
CDR3 DNA: TGTGCCAGTAGTCCTCGACGGGGAGATAAAGGCCCTGAAGCTTTCTTT
CDR3 protein: CASSPRRGDKGPEAFF

V gene: TRBV15
D gene: TRBD1
clone size: .
J gene: TRBJ2-3
CDR3 DNA: TGTGCCACCAGCAGACAAACAGGGGGCACAGATACGCAGTATTTT
CDR3 protein: CATSRQTGGTDTQYF

V gene: TRBV2
D gene: TRBD2
clone size: .
J gene: TRBJ2-7
CDR3 DNA: TGTGCCAGCAGAGATCGGACTAGCGGGGACGAGCAGTACTTC
CDR3 protein: CASRDRTSGDEQYF

V gene: TRBV9
D gene: TRBD2
clone size: .
J gene: TRBJ2-5
CDR3 DNA: TGTGCCAGCAGCGTAGGACTAGCGGGGAGTTTAGAGACCCAGTACTTC
CDR3 protein: CASSVGLAGSLETQYF

V gene: TRBV28
D gene: TRBD1
clone size: .
J gene: TRBJ2-1
CDR3 DNA: TGTGCCGGCAGTTCGACAGGGGGCAAGGCCAATGAGCAGTTCTTC
CDR3 protein: CAGSSTGGKANEQFF

V gene: TRBV18
D gene: .
clone size: .
J gene: TRBJ2-5
CDR3 DNA: TGTGCCAGCTCACCATTCCCGGGGCACCAAGAGACCCAGTACTTC
CDR3 protein: CASSPFPGHQETQYF

V gene: TRBV5-1
D gene: .
clone size: .
J gene: TRBJ1-4
CDR3 DNA: TGCGCCAGCAGACCGGGGGGCATTGGAGAAAAACTGTTTTTT
CDR3 protein: CASRPGGIGEKLFF